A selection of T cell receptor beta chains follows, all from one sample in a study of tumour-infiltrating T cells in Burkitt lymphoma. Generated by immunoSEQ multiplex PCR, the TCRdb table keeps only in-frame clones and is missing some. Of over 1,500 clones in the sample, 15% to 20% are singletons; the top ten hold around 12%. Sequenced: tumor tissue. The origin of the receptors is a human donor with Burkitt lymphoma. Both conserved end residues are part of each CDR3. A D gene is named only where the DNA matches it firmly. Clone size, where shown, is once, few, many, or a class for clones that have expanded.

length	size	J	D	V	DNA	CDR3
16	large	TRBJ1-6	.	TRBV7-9	TGTGCCAGCAGCTCTCAGGAAAGCTCCTATAATTCACCCCTCCACTTT	CASSSQESSYNSPLHF
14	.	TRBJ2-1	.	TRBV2	TGTGCCACCCTGGGGAGGGGGCCATACAATGAGCAGTTCTTC	CATLGRGPYNEQFF
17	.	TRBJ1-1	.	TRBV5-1	TGCGCCAGCAGCTTGGCCTTAGGGGTAGGTGTGAACACTGAAGCTTTCTTT	CASSLALGVGVNTEAFF
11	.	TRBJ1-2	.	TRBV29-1	TGCAGCGTTGGATCTAACTATGGCTACACCTTC	CSVGSNYGYTF
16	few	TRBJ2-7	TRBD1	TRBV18	TGTGCCAGCTCACTCGAGGACAGGGTCCAGCTTTGGAAGCAGTACTTC	CASSLEDRVQLWKQYF
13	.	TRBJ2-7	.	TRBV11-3	TGTGCCAGCAGCTTAGATCTGGACTACGAGCAGTACTTC	CASSLDLDYEQYF
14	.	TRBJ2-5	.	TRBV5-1	TGCGCCAGCAGCTTCCCTGCGGGGGCAGAGACCCAGTACTTC	CASSFPAGAETQYF
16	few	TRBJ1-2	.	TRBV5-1	TGCGCCAGCAGCTCCCACCCGGACAGTAGTGACTATGGCTACACCTTC	CASSSHPDSSDYGYTF
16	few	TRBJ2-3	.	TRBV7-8	TGTGCCAGCAGCTTAGCGGGGAGATCGAGCACAGATACGCAGTATTTT	CASSLAGRSSTDTQYF
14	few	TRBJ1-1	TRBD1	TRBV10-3	TGTGCCATCAGCGAGACCGGGACAGGGACTGAAGCTTTCTTT	CAISETGTGTEAFF
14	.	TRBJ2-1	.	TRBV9	TGTGCCAGCAGCGCCGGGGGCTCCTACAATGAGCAGTTCTTC	CASSAGGSYNEQFF
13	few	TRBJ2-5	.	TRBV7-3	TGTGCCAGCAGCTTAAGTGCCCAAGGGACCCAGTACTTC	CASSLSAQGTQYF
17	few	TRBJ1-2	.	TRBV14	TGTGCCAGCAGCGCAAACTGGACAGCCCGATTAAACTATGGCTACACCTTC	CASSANWTARLNYGYTF
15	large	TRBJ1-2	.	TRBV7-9	TGTGCCAGCAGCCATAAGAACAGCGAATCCTATGGCTACACCTTC	CASSHKNSESYGYTF
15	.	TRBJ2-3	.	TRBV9	TGTGCCAGCAGCTTACGACACGAACGCACAGATACGCAGTATTTT	CASSLRHERTDTQYF
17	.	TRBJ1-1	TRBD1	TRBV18	TGTGCCAGCTCACCAACGGGTGGGACAGGGAGGAACACTGAAGCTTTCTTT	CASSPTGGTGRNTEAFF
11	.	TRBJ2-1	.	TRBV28	TGTGCCAGCAGTTTCGACAATGAGCAGTTCTTC	CASSFDNEQFF
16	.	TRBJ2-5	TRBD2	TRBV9	TGTGCCAGCAGCGTCGGGACTAGCGGGGGTGGGGAGACCCAGTACTTC	CASSVGTSGGGETQYF
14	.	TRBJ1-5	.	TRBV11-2	TGTGCCAGCAGCTTGGGGGACGGAAATCAGCCCCAGCATTTT	CASSLGDGNQPQHF
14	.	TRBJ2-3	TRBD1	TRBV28	TGTGCCAGCAGTTCCGGGACAGACACAGATACGCAGTATTTT	CASSSGTDTDTQYF
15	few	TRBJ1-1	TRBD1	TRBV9	TGTGCCAGCAGCGTAGCTCGGGACAGTAGAACTGAAGCTTTCTTT	CASSVARDSRTEAFF
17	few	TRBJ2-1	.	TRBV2	TGTGCCAGCGGCACGAGGGCATCGACTTCGATATACAATGAGCAGTTCTTC	CASGTRASTSIYNEQFF
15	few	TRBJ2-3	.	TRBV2	TGTGCCAGCAGTGTTATCGGCAGAGACACAGATACGCAGTATTTT	CASSVIGRDTDTQYF
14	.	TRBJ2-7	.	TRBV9	TGTGCCAGCAGCGTAGGCGTCGGTTACTACGAGCAGTACTTC	CASSVGVGYYEQYF